This T cell receptor (beta chain) was captured in a study of metastatic and nonmetastatic thyroid tumors. Study summary: The study looked at repertoires side by side in blood and in tumor or nodule tissue from malignant and benign thyroid patients.

Whole-study findings and limits: It was reportedly found that TCR beta diversity was significantly higher in malignant thyroid tumors than in benign nodules, a difference seen in both blood and tumor samples.

As to this clone: Its antigen is still unknown.

As handled by the study authors: CDR3 differences across clinicopathological groups were used to build a distant-metastasis classifier for papillary thyroid cancer. TCRdb reanalyzed the PCR reads with MiXCR. The authors' filters were not applied to this entry. This sample has approximately 23,000 clones, with more than 20% found just once. All patients were untreated before thyroid surgery. The clonotype originates from a male donor with papillary thyroid cancer or a benign thyroid nodule (not recorded which). Some clones in this sample may be carry-over from other donors' samples. Source material: blood.

The DNA of the CDR3 is TGTGCCAGTAGAGGGGGGGCCAGCAATCAGCCCCAGCATTTT. This sequence encodes CASRGGASNQPQHF. This chain connects TRBV19 to TRBJ1-5; possibly TRBD1 for D (6 bases). Trimming left V 6 bases short and J 1 base short, with 10 bases between. In germline, CDR1 is LNHDA, CDR2 SQIVND (reference sequence). This CDR3 comprises 14 residues.